This T cell receptor beta chain was identified during a study of OX40 agonist ivuxolimab in advanced cancers. In the study overall: Clinicians treated patients with ivuxolimab, an agonistic anti-OX40 (CD134) antibody. Eligibility rules accepted prior anti-PD-1, anti-PD-L1 or anti-CTLA-4 therapy, and 30% to 40% had some. Findings of the study overall: CD4+ and CD8+ T cells in blood underwent clonal expansion by week 6 at 0.1 to 3.0 mg/kg.

Method: immunoSEQ multiplex PCR; TCRdb's copy keeps in-frame clones and lacks some. The data show about 73,000 clones, 80% to 95% seen once. As concerns this clone: Its antigen is undetermined.

V shed 1 base, J shed 9 bases, and the junction held 3 bases outside the gene matches. The CDR3 spans 15 residues. Germline V CDR1 and CDR2: LGHNA, YNFKEQ. The sequencing here drew on CD4+ or CD8+ T cells sorted from blood, taken in a trial of the OX40 agonist ivuxolimab. This TCR was recovered from an adult with an advanced solid tumor such as melanoma, head and neck, liver or kidney cancer. The J gene is TRBJ2-1, the V gene TRBV4-2; 13 bases align to TRBD2. The CDR3 sequence: CASSQGTSGRGEQFF. The DNA for the CDR3 is TGTGCCAGCAGCCAAGGGACTAGCGGGAGAGGTGAGCAGTTCTTC.